The entry that follows covers one TCR beta chain sequence. The sample carries other DNA sequences with the same CDR3. Profiling relied on immunoSEQ multiplex PCR, and the TCRdb table lists in-frame clones only, not all of them. The sample includes about 110,000 clones, approximately 80% seen only once; the top ten take approximately 4.1%. Trimming left V 3 bases short and J 6 bases short, with 7 bases between. The CDR3 covers 12 residues. Germline CDR1 and CDR2: KGHSH and LQKENI. The data belong to a study of blood T cell repertoires in COVID-19. In the study overall: The cDNA or gDNA used as material had been derived from T cells, B-cell-depleted T cells, or PBMCs.

Sequenced input: peripheral blood. This chain uses TRBV18 with TRBJ2-3; no clear D gene. The TCR sequence derives from a woman aged 70-85 years with acute or convalescent COVID-19. The CDR3 here is CASSPSSDTQYF. CDR3 coding DNA: TGTGCCAGCTCACCTAGTTCTGATACGCAGTATTTT.